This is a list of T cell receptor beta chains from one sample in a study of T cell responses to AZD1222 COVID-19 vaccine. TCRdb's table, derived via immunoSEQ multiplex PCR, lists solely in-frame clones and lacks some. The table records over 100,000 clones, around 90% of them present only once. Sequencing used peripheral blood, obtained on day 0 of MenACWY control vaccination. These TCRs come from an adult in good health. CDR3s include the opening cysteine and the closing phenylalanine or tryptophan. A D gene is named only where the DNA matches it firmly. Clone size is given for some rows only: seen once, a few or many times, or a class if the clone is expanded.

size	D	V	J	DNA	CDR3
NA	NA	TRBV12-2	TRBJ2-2	TGTGCAAGTCGCTGGGGACTAGCGGGAGGGAACACCGGGGAGCTGTTTTTT	CASRWGLAGGNTGELFF
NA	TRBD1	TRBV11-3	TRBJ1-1	TGTGCCAGCAGTTCCGGGACAGACTCTGAAGCTTTCTTT	CASSSGTDSEAFF
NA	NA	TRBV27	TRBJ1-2	TGTGCCAGCAGTTTATTCGCCCAGGGTGTCAACTATGGCTACACCTTC	CASSLFAQGVNYGYTF
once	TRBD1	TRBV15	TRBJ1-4	TGTGCCACCAGCAGAGTTACAGGGGGTGATGAAAAACTGTTTTTT	CATSRVTGGDEKLFF
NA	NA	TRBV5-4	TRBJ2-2	TGTGCCAGCAGCCCGGCCGACACCGGGGAGCTGTTTTTT	CASSPADTGELFF
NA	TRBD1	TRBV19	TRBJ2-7	TGTGCCAGTAGTATAACCCGGGACAGGAGGTACGAGCAGTACTTC	CASSITRDRRYEQYF
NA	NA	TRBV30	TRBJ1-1	TGTGCCTGGGCCGACTTCGGGGCAGGTGACAACACTGAAGCTTTCTTT	CAWADFGAGDNTEAFF
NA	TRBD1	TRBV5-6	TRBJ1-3	TGTGCCAGCAGCCTGGACAGGGGGTTGAGTGAAGGAAACACCATATATTTT	CASSLDRGLSEGNTIYF
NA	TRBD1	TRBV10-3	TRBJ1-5	TGTGCCATCAGCCGGACAGGGGGCGAAGGCAATCAGCCCCAGCATTTT	CAISRTGGEGNQPQHF
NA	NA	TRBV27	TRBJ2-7	TGTGCCAGCAGTTTCAGGGGTAGGTCCTACGAGCAGTACTTC	CASSFRGRSYEQYF
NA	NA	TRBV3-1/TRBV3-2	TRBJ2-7	TGTGCCAGCAGCCAAGGGGTCGCTGGGCCCTACGAGCAGTACTTC	CASSQGVAGPYEQYF
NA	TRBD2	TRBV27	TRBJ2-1	TGTGCCAGCAGTTTATCGGGCGGGGGGGCGTACAATGAGCAGTTCTTC	CASSLSGGGAYNEQFF
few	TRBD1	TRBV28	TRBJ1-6	TGTGCCAGCAGCGACTGGACAGGGGTCTATAATTCACCCCTCCACTTT	CASSDWTGVYNSPLHF
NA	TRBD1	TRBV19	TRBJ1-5	TGTGCCAGTATCCCACCGGGACAGGGCATTCAGCCCCAGCATTTT	CASIPPGQGIQPQHF
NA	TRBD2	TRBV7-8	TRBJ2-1	TGTGCCAGCAGCTTAGCGAGGCTAGCGGGGACCGTGGTCGGGTCCACCAAGCAGTTCTTC	CASSLARLAGTVVGSTKQFF
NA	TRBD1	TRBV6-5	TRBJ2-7	TGTGCCAGCAATCGACCGACAGGGCTGACCTACGAGCAGTACTTC	CASNRPTGLTYEQYF
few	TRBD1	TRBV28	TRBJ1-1	TGTGCCAGCAGTCCCTACTGGACAGGGGACGGGAGGGTGAACACTGAAGCTTTCTTT	CASSPYWTGDGRVNTEAFF